This T cell receptor (beta chain) was identified in a study of blood T cell repertoires in COVID-19. Looking at the study overall: Some COVID-19 samples were acute and others convalescent; all came from the United States, Italy and Spain.

The protocol was immunoSEQ multiplex PCR, while the TCRdb copy is restricted to in-frame clones and leaves out a portion. There are approximately 270,000 clones in the sample; roughly 85% occur only once, and 4.3% lies in the top ten. The CDR3 is made up of 14 amino acids. Germline V gene lookup returns CDR1 WNHNN and CDR2 SYGVQD (reference sequence). The V gene end was trimmed by 6 bases and the J gene end by 6 bases; junction bases not matched to a gene: 7. V is TRBV10-1 and J is TRBJ1-2, with 10 bases lining up with TRBD1. The TCR comes from a woman aged 30 to 39 who had recovered from COVID-19. Material: PBMCs or T cells enriched from blood (not recorded which). The CDR3 nucleotides are TGCGCCAGCAGCCGGGACAGGGGTTTGGATGGCTACACCTTC. Translated, it gives CASSRDRGLDGYTF.